The 29 T cell receptor beta chains reported below all come from one sample, sequenced in a study of blood T cell repertoires in COVID-19. Assay: immunoSEQ multiplex PCR; the TCRdb copy retains only in-frame clones and omits some. This sample yields some 110,000 clones, of which around 85% are seen a single time; 3.2% belongs to the top ten. Sequencing was done on a sample of peripheral blood. All receptors derive from a woman at least 80 years old with COVID-19, enrolled during active disease.

The chain employs TRBV9 and TRBJ2-5, with a weak D call TRBD1 (5 bases). The CDR3 has 12 amino acids. Germline loops: CDR1 SGDLS, CDR2 YYNGEE. V was pared by 3 bases and J by 5 bases, with 8 bases between. CDR3 sequence: CASSGPGETQYF. The CDR3 nucleotides are TGTGCCAGCAGCGGACCAGGGGAGACCCAGTACTTC.

V is TRBV6-5 and J is TRBJ2-2; D might be TRBD1 (5 bases). Trimming took off 7 bases at V and 3 bases at J, with 6 bases between the two ends. This CDR3 has 12 amino acids. Germline CDR1 reads MNHEY; CDR2 reads SVGAGI. This CDR3 reads CASTRDTGELFF. The CDR3 DNA is TGTGCCAGCACCAGGGACACCGGGGAGCTGTTTTTT.

This chain joins TRBV18 and TRBJ2-1; tentatively, D is TRBD2 (6 bases). This CDR3 spans 14 amino acids. V dropped 3 bases and J dropped 7 bases, with 13 bases sitting between them. The germline V gene encodes CDR1 KGHSH and CDR2 LQKENI. The CDR3 DNA reads as TGTGCCAGCTCACCCCAACTAGCAGGGAATGAGCAGTTCTTC. Encoded protein: CASSPQLAGNEQFF.

This clone was seen a few times. This rearrangement joins TRBV19 to TRBJ2-7; 9 bases match TRBD2. This CDR3 is built from 14 residues. Germline loops: CDR1 LNHDA, CDR2 SQIVND (reference sequence). J gave up 4 bases and V 5 bases, and 6 bases lay outside the gene matches. The CDR3 spells CASSSSLAGYEQYF. DNA for the CDR3: TGTGCCAGTAGTTCAAGTCTAGCGGGATACGAGCAGTACTTC.

The chain is built from TRBV5-1 and TRBJ2-1; TRBD2 aligns across 14 bases. CDR1 SGHRS and CDR2 YFSETQ come from the germline V gene. V lost 5 bases to trimming and J lost 5 bases; unmatched junction nucleotides: 12. The CDR3 runs to 18 residues. CDR3 amino acids: CASRHTWTSGRQDNEQFF. The CDR3 DNA follows: TGCGCCAGCAGACATACATGGACTAGCGGGAGGCAAGACAATGAGCAGTTCTTC. Supplemented by reference TRBV5-1 and TRBJ2-1, the full variable domain reads KAGVTQTPRYLIKTRGQQVTLSCSPISGHRSVSWYQQTPGQGLQFLFEYFSETQRNKGNFPGRFSGRQFSNSRSEMNVSTLELGDSALYLCASRHTWTSGRQDNEQFFGPGTRLTVL.

The chain uses TRBV2 and TRBJ1-2; 12 bases align to TRBD1. Germline CDR1 is SNHLY and CDR2 is FYNNEI. The CDR3 has 15 amino acids. The V gene end was trimmed by 7 bases and the J gene end by 4 bases; junction bases not matched to a gene: 7. CDR3 in DNA: TGTGCCAGCAAGGAGGGACAGGGGGCTATCTATGGCTACACCTTC. It is translated as CASKEGQGAIYGYTF.

The rearrangement joins TRBV6-5 to TRBJ2-3; TRBD2 aligns across 8 bases. The V gene end was trimmed by 5 bases and the J gene end by 2 bases; junction bases not matched to a gene: 6. Looked up from germline, CDR1 is MNHEY and CDR2 is SVGAGI. The CDR3 runs 15 residues. The CDR3 loop is CASSTIAGTTDTQYF. The CDR3 DNA reads as TGTGCCAGCAGTACCATAGCGGGAACCACAGATACGCAGTATTTT.

The gene calls are TRBV24-1 and TRBJ1-1; no reliable D call. Germline V gene data show CDR1 as KGHDR and CDR2 as SFDVKD. The V gene lost 9 bases and the J gene lost 1 base, with 11 bases spanning the gap. There are 13 residues in the CDR3. The CDR3 nucleotides read TGTGCCACCCGAGCCGGGTGGAACACTGAAGCTTTCTTT. Translating it yields CATRAGWNTEAFF.

This chain connects TRBV28 to TRBJ2-5; the match to TRBD2 covers 7 bases. The V gene end was trimmed by 3 bases and the J gene end by 7 bases; junction bases not matched to a gene: 8. Germline V gene data show CDR1 as MDHEN and CDR2 as SYDVKM. The CDR3 length is 14 residues. The CDR3 spells CASSFRREGATQYF. The CDR3 coding sequence is TGTGCCAGCAGTTTTAGGAGGGAGGGAGCGACCCAGTACTTC.

The chain has TRBV7-3 and TRBJ2-1; D might be TRBD1 (6 bases). Trimming took off 3 bases at V and 7 bases at J, with 10 bases between the two ends. Looked up from germline, CDR1 is SGHTA and CDR2 is FQGTGA. The CDR3 length is 13 residues. The CDR3 loop reads CASSLNRVNEQFF. The CDR3 nucleotides are TGTGCCAGCAGCTTGAACAGGGTAAATGAGCAGTTCTTC.

The gene calls are TRBV29-1 and TRBJ1-2; D is unresolved. The germline V gene encodes CDR1 SQVTM and CDR2 ANQGSEA. Trimming cost V 4 bases and J 0 bases, with 9 bases left between them. The CDR3 extends over 13 amino acids. The CDR3: CSVGHQTNYGYTF. The DNA for the CDR3 is TGCAGCGTTGGGCACCAAACTAACTATGGCTACACCTTC.

The chain carries TRBV11-2 and TRBJ2-1, with D possibly being TRBD2 (5 bases). Germline V gene lookup returns CDR1 SGHAT and CDR2 FQNNGV. V lost 5 bases, J lost 3 bases, and 8 bases lay in between. CDR3 length: 13 residues. The CDR3 reads CASSSGVYNEQFF. In nucleotides, the CDR3 is TGTGCCAGCAGCAGCGGCGTCTACAATGAGCAGTTCTTC.

This clone has a single count. The chain combines TRBV27 with TRBJ2-3, with 12 bases that match TRBD2. Germline assignment: CDR1 MNHEY and CDR2 SMNVEV (reference sequence). The V segment lost 2 bases and the J segment 4 bases; nucleotides outside the gene matches: 13. The CDR3 consists of 19 residues. CDR3 in DNA: TGTGCCAGCAGTTTAACGGGGGAGAGACTAGCGGGAGTTCCAGATACGCAGTATTTT. Protein: CASSLTGERLAGVPDTQYF.

The chain employs TRBV29-1 and TRBJ2-5; tentatively, D is TRBD1 (6 bases). This CDR3 is 13 amino acids long. Trimming shortened V by 0 bases and J by 4 bases, and 9 bases separated the two germline ends. The germline V gene encodes CDR1 SQVTM and CDR2 ANQGSEA. The CDR3 reads CSVEEGRGETQYF. CDR3 nucleotide sequence: TGCAGCGTTGAAGAGGGCAGGGGAGAGACCCAGTACTTC.

V usage is TRBV27 and J usage is TRBJ2-6, with D tentatively TRBD1 (6 bases). The length of the CDR3 is 15 residues. The V gene lost 5 bases and the J gene lost 4 bases, with 12 bases spanning the gap. Germline CDR1 MNHEY, CDR2 SMNVEV (reference sequence). In nucleotides, the CDR3 is TGTGCCAGCAGTGGAACAGGGAGAGGGGCCAACGTCCTGACTTTC. This codes for CASSGTGRGANVLTF.

The chain joins TRBV28 to TRBJ1-4, with TRBD1 matching 9 bases. The V segment lost 3 bases and the J segment 5 bases; nucleotides outside the gene matches: 7. CDR3 length: 16 amino acids. Germline lookup yields CDR1 MDHEN and CDR2 SYDVKM. CDR3 sequence: CASSFFGTGSNEKLFF. The CDR3 coding sequence is TGTGCCAGCAGTTTCTTTGGGACAGGGTCAAATGAAAAACTGTTTTTT.

The CDR3 bases are TGTGCCATCATGGACGGGAGGGAAGAGACCCAGTACTTC. Translated, it gives CAIMDGREETQYF. The gene calls are TRBV10-3 and TRBJ2-5, with 8 bases lining up with TRBD2. This CDR3 region has 13 residues. Germline V CDR1 and CDR2: ENHRY, SYGVKD. V lost 7 bases to trimming and J lost 3 bases; unmatched junction nucleotides: 4.

This clone was observed once. The chain carries TRBV3-1 (or the pseudogene TRBV3-2) and TRBJ2-1; possible D gene TRBD2, 6 bases. The CDR3 is 17 residues long. CDR1 is LGHDT and CDR2 is YNNKEL in the germline V gene (reference sequence). V lost 1 base and J 4 bases, leaving 17 bases between the germline ends. The CDR3 DNA reads as TGTGCCAGCAGCCAAGCTGGGGCAGGGAGGCGATACAATGAGCAGTTCTTC. Translating gives CASSQAGAGRRYNEQFF.

The chain carries TRBV6-5 and TRBJ2-5; no clear D. CDR3 length equals 14 residues. In germline, CDR1 is MNHEY, CDR2 SVGAGI. V was shortened by 6 bases and J by 5 bases, with 16 bases between the two germline ends. CDR3: CASRDEEGWETQYF. The DNA for the CDR3 is TGTGCCAGCAGAGACGAGGAAGGCTGGGAGACCCAGTACTTC.

The chain employs TRBV10-3 and TRBJ2-2, with D possibly being TRBD2 (5 bases). V lost 0 bases and J 6 bases, leaving 11 bases between the germline ends. CDR3 length equals 15 residues. The germline CDR1 and CDR2 sequences are ENHRY and SYGVKD. CDR3 DNA sequence: TGTGCCATCAGTGAGTCGTCGCCGGGGTCCGGGGAGCTGTTTTTT. Residues: CAISESSPGSGELFF.

This sequence joins TRBV29-1 and TRBJ1-2, with 7 nucleotides matching TRBD1. The CDR3 totals 13 residues. Germline CDR1 and CDR2: SQVTM and ANQGSEA. The J segment lost 4 bases and the V segment lost 7 bases, leaving 9 bases of the junction unmatched. CDR3 loop: CSALDRAGYGYTF. CDR3 sequence (DNA): TGCAGCGCTCTTGACAGGGCGGGCTATGGCTACACCTTC.

This clone was picked up one time. The rearrangement uses TRBV7-9 and TRBJ2-3; a possible D gene is TRBD2 (6 bases). The CDR3 sequence is 12 residues long. Trimming removed 5 bases from V and 8 bases from J, with 11 bases in between. Germline CDR1 SEHNR, CDR2 FQNEAQ (reference sequence). The CDR3 spells CASSGAGGTQYF. The CDR3 DNA reads as TGTGCCAGCAGCGGAGCGGGTGGTACGCAGTATTTT.

The chain links TRBV9 to TRBJ2-2; maybe TRBD1 (6 bases). Per germline, CDR1 SGDLS and CDR2 YYNGEE. The CDR3 sequence is 16 residues long. V lost 2 bases and J 1 base, leaving 12 bases between the germline ends. The chain's CDR3 is CASSVRGRENTGELFF. DNA for the CDR3: TGTGCCAGCAGCGTCAGGGGCAGGGAGAACACCGGGGAGCTGTTTTTT.

The V call is TRBV11-3, the J call TRBJ1-2; 9 nucleotides agree with TRBD1. The CDR3 sequence is 18 residues long. The V and J ends lost 1 base and 6 bases, in that order; junction bases with no gene match: 15. Germline V gene lookup returns CDR1 SGHNT and CDR2 YENEEA. The CDR3 coding sequence is TGTGCCAGCAGCTTAGTATCGCGTGGGACAGGGTTTCTAAATGGCTACACCTTC. This codes for CASSLVSRGTGFLNGYTF.

The chain links TRBV3-1 (or the pseudogene TRBV3-2) to TRBJ1-5, with 8 bases matching TRBD1. The V gene end was trimmed by 1 base and the J gene end by 2 bases; junction bases not matched to a gene: 4. This CDR3 has 16 residues. CDR1 and CDR2 (germline): LGHDT, YNNKEL (reference sequence). CDR3 protein: CASSQGGTGRNQPQHF. The CDR3 DNA follows: TGTGCCAGCAGCCAAGGGGGGACAGGCCGCAATCAGCCCCAGCATTTT.

The rearrangement joins TRBV19 to TRBJ2-3; 8 bases are a match to TRBD2. Trimming cost V 1 base and J 3 bases; bases outside gene matches: 6. CDR3 length equals 16 residues. From germline, CDR1 is LNHDA and CDR2 SQIVND (reference sequence). The CDR3: CASSIVSGSLTDTQYF. In DNA, the CDR3 is TGTGCCAGTAGTATAGTAAGCGGGAGTTTGACAGATACGCAGTATTTT.

V gene TRBV3-1 (or the pseudogene TRBV3-2) combines with J gene TRBJ2-5; tentatively, D is TRBD2 (5 bases). The CDR3 sequence is 16 residues long. The germline V gene has CDR1 LGHDT and CDR2 YNNKEL (reference sequence). Trimming stripped 0 bases from V and 2 bases from J, with 13 bases between. CDR3 DNA sequence: TGTGCCAGCAGCCAAGATGTTTGGAGGCTACAAGAGACCCAGTACTTC. Translating gives CASSQDVWRLQETQYF.

This rearrangement joins TRBV5-1 to TRBJ2-3; 8 positions match TRBD2. Germline V gives CDR1 SGHRS, CDR2 YFSETQ. The CDR3 spans 15 residues. The ends lost 4 bases at V and 5 bases at J; junction bases unmatched: 9. The CDR3 bases are TGCGCCAGCAGCCCAGCGGAGCTAGCGGGAGATACGCAGTATTTT. It codes for CASSPAELAGDTQYF. Combining the CDR3 with reference TRBV5-1 and TRBJ2-3 gives the whole variable domain KAGVTQTPRYLIKTRGQQVTLSCSPISGHRSVSWYQQTPGQGLQFLFEYFSETQRNKGNFPGRFSGRQFSNSRSEMNVSTLELGDSALYLCASSPAELAGDTQYFGPGTRLTVL.

Here the CDR3 reads CASSPQSGQSSYNEQFF. The CDR3 DNA is TGTGCCAGCAGTCCCCAAAGCGGACAGAGCTCCTACAATGAGCAGTTCTTC. The chain couples TRBV6-2 or TRBV6-3 to TRBJ2-1, with D perhaps TRBD1 (6 bases). The V gene lost 5 bases and the J gene lost 0 bases, with 17 bases spanning the gap. Germline V gene data show CDR1 as MNHEY and CDR2 as SVGEGT. The CDR3 runs 17 residues.